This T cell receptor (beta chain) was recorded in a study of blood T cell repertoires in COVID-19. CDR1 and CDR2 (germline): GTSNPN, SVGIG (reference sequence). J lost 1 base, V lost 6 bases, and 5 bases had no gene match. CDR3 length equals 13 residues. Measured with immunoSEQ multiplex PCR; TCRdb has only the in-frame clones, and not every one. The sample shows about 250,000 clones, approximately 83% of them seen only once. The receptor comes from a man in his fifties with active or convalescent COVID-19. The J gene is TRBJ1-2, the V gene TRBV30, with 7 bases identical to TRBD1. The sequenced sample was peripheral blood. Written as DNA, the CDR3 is TGTGCCTGTTCTGACAGGGATAACTATGGCTACACCTTC. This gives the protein CACSDRDNYGYTF.